The present entry profiles one T cell receptor beta chain with its context. Sequencing used immunoSEQ multiplex PCR; TCRdb keeps in-frame clones, though not all of them. The repertoire holds 750,000 to 1,000,000 clones, with around 93% as singletons. The CDR3 has 15 amino acids. Deletions cut 1 base from V and 1 base from J, with 9 bases between. Germline-derived CDR1 and CDR2 are SGHVS and FNYEAQ. These data come from a study of shared clonotypes between healthy human individuals. It was CD45RO-negative cells, positively selected for CCR7, that made up naive CD8 cells, with terminally differentiated effector memory CD45RA+ cells excluded.

This receptor was obtained from a man aged 25 to 40 in good health. This chain links TRBV7-6 with TRBJ2-3; D gene unclear. Material for sequencing was naive CD8+ T cells sorted from blood. The chain's CDR3 is CASSLGSFRTDTQYF. CDR3 DNA sequence: TGTGCCAGCAGCTTAGGTAGTTTTCGCACAGATACGCAGTATTTT.